Listed below are T cell receptor beta chains from one sample, sequenced in a study of T cell responses to AZD1222 COVID-19 vaccine. Using immunoSEQ multiplex PCR, the repertoire was profiled, and TCRdb retains in-frame clones only, with some absent. The sample records about 70,000 clones, 83% being singletons. The sequencing here drew on peripheral blood, taken 28 days after the second AZD1222 dose. The receptors were sampled from an adult who received the AZD1222 COVID-19 vaccine. Both conserved end residues are part of each CDR3. D genes are given only for firm matches. Not every row has a clone size; where given, it reads once, few, many or a size class.

v_call	clone_size	j_call	d_call	cdr3_nt	cdr3_aa
TRBV4-1	many	TRBJ2-3	-	TGCGCCAGCAGCCAATATACTGACACAGATACGCAGTATTTT	CASSQYTDTDTQYF
TRBV11-3	-	TRBJ2-7	-	TGTGCCAGCAGCCTGGGGGGGGGCGCTAACTACGAGCAGTACTTC	CASSLGGGANYEQYF
TRBV6-5	-	TRBJ2-2	-	TGTGCCAGCAGTTACGTTGGGCCTCCGAACACCGGGGAGCTGTTTTTT	CASSYVGPPNTGELFF
TRBV7-9	once	TRBJ2-1	TRBD2	TGTGCCAGCATCGGATCCACAGCCCGCGGGGGTGAGCAGTTCTTC	CASIGSTARGGEQFF
TRBV6-6	-	TRBJ2-2	-	TGTGCCAGCAGCCCGAGGGGATCCGGGGAGCTGTTTTTT	CASSPRGSGELFF
TRBV18	once	TRBJ1-2	-	TGTGCCAGCTCACCGCCGGGGGACACTCGATCCGGCCGCGGCTACACCTTC	CASSPPGDTRSGRGYTF
TRBV6-5	-	TRBJ1-5	-	TGTGCCAGCAGTTACTCGGGGTATACGCGGGGCCAGCCCCAGCATTTT	CASSYSGYTRGQPQHF
TRBV18	-	TRBJ2-1	TRBD2	TGTGCCAGCTCACCATGGACTAGCGATTACAATGAGCAGTTCTTC	CASSPWTSDYNEQFF
TRBV7-2	-	TRBJ2-1	-	TGTGCCAGCAACATACCCCAGGACAATGAGCAGTTCTTC	CASNIPQDNEQFF
TRBV7-9	-	TRBJ2-4	-	TGTGCCACCGGGACTCCCAAAAACATTCAGTACTTC	CATGTPKNIQYF